Presented here are 32 T cell receptor beta chains from one specimen sequenced in a study of cytomegalovirus exposure and HLA in healthy donors. The repertoire was sequenced with immunoSEQ multiplex PCR; TCRdb's copy has only in-frame clones and lacks some. Of around 74,000 clones listed, approximately 80% were seen once; the top ten hold around 2.9%. The specimen was PBMCs. These receptors were obtained from a man aged 30 to 45 in good health and CMV-seronegative.

The rearrangement uses TRBV29-1 and TRBJ2-3; no firm D call. V lost 4 bases, J lost 10 bases, and 18 bases lay in between. Germline lookup yields CDR1 SQVTM and CDR2 ANQGSEA. The CDR3 totals 13 residues. The CDR3, as DNA: TGCAGCGTTGCTGGGCTCCTCGAGCTCCCGCAGTATTTT. Encoded protein: CSVAGLLELPQYF.

The chain has TRBV13 and TRBJ1-1, with D hard to call. The CDR3 spans 13 residues. Trimming shortened V by 6 bases and J by 1 base, and 9 bases separated the two germline ends. Germline CDR1 reads PRHDT; CDR2 reads FYEKMQ (reference sequence). The CDR3: CASRPWRNTEAFF. The CDR3 DNA is TGTGCCAGCAGGCCATGGAGGAACACTGAAGCTTTCTTT. The full variable domain, rest sourced from reference TRBV13 and TRBJ1-1, is AAGVIQSPRHLIKEKRETATLKCYPIPRHDTVYWYQQGPGQDPQFLISFYEKMQSDKGSIPDRFSAQQFSDYHSELNMSSLELGDSALYFCASRPWRNTEAFFGQGTRLTVV.

CDR3 residues: CSVALQGFYEQYF. CDR3 coding DNA: TGCAGCGTTGCCCTACAGGGGTTCTACGAGCAGTACTTC. The chain links TRBV29-1 to TRBJ2-7, with 7 bases identical to TRBD1. The CDR3 loop spans 13 amino acids. Germline trimming cut 4 bases from V and 3 bases from J; bases unmatched to any gene: 6. Germline CDR1 is SQVTM and CDR2 is ANQGSEA.

The chain couples TRBV19 to TRBJ2-1; a possible D gene is TRBD2 (7 bases). This CDR3 spans 15 amino acids. Between the trimmed V and J ends, which lost 4 bases and 9 bases, there was a span of 19 bases. Germline values: CDR1 LNHDA, CDR2 SQIVND (reference sequence). CDR3 nucleotides: TGTGCCAGTAGTACCCGGGATACAGGGAGGGGTGAGCAGTTCTTC. Translated: CASSTRDTGRGEQFF.

The CDR3 sequence is CSALRARGTYEQYF. CDR3 DNA: TGCAGCGCCCTCCGGGCTCGGGGGACCTACGAGCAGTACTTC. The V and J genes are TRBV29-1 and TRBJ2-7; weak D call: TRBD2 (6 bases). The CDR3 has 14 residues. Trimming took 7 bases from V and 2 from J, leaving 18 bases between them. Germline CDR1 reads SQVTM; CDR2 reads ANQGSEA.

The genes are TRBV5-1 and TRBJ1-4; the match to TRBD1 covers 9 bases. The CDR3 sequence is 16 residues long. V was clipped by 2 bases and J by 5 bases; unmatched bases: 7. Germline V gene sequence: CDR1 SGHRS, CDR2 YFSETQ. Here the CDR3 reads CASSFTGGPVNEKLFF. The CDR3 DNA follows: TGCGCCAGCAGCTTTACAGGGGGCCCGGTCAATGAAAAACTGTTTTTT.

DNA of the CDR3: TGTGCCAGCCGCTCGGGGGGACGCCAGCCCCAGCATTTT. Protein product: CASRSGGRQPQHF. V usage is TRBV27 and J usage is TRBJ1-5; a weak D match, TRBD1 (5 bases). Trimming stripped 8 bases from V and 7 bases from J, with 15 bases between. The CDR3 consists of 13 residues. Germline CDR1 and CDR2: MNHEY and SMNVEV (reference sequence).

The chain combines TRBV5-1 with TRBJ2-2; 16 positions match TRBD2. CDR1 SGHRS and CDR2 YFSETQ come from the germline V gene. The V segment lost 5 bases and the J segment 3 bases; nucleotides outside the gene matches: 7. The CDR3 sequence is 18 residues long. CDR3 region: CASREGTSGRADTGELFF. CDR3 sequence (DNA): TGCGCCAGCAGAGAAGGGACTAGCGGGAGGGCCGACACCGGGGAGCTGTTTTTT.

The chain employs TRBV19 and TRBJ2-2; D not resolved. The CDR3 length is 14 residues. Between the trimmed V and J ends, which lost 1 base and 6 bases, there was a span of 9 bases. Germline V lookup: CDR1 LNHDA, CDR2 SQIVND (reference sequence). CDR3 DNA sequence: TGTGCCAGTAGTATAGGACACGGTGCCGGGGAGCTGTTTTTT. Its protein product is CASSIGHGAGELFF.

The rearrangement joins TRBV11-3 to TRBJ2-5, with D possibly being TRBD2 (5 bases). Trimming shortened V by 3 bases and J by 4 bases, and 12 bases separated the two germline ends. This CDR3 is 14 amino acids long. Germline V gives CDR1 SGHNT, CDR2 YENEEA. CDR3 bases: TGTGCCAGCAGCTTGGAGGTAGCCTCAGAGACCCAGTACTTC. Encoded protein: CASSLEVASETQYF.

The chain uses TRBV7-6 and TRBJ2-5, with 9 bases fitting TRBD1. The ends lost 5 bases at V and 5 bases at J; junction bases unmatched: 6. This CDR3 region has 14 residues. Looked up from germline, CDR1 is SGHVS and CDR2 is FNYEAQ. CDR3 residues: CASSIGQGIETQYF. In DNA form, the CDR3 reads TGTGCCAGCAGCATCGGACAGGGGATTGAGACCCAGTACTTC.

This clone was counted a single time. The CDR3, as DNA: TGTGCCAGCAGTCAAGGTGGGGCGAGGGAGACCCAGTACTTC. Translated: CASSQGGARETQYF. The chain uses TRBV28 and TRBJ2-5, with a tentative D call TRBD1 (5 bases). Per germline, CDR1 MDHEN and CDR2 SYDVKM. The CDR3 runs to 14 residues. Trimming removed 5 bases from V and 5 bases from J, with 15 bases in between.

The chain recombines TRBV4-3 with TRBJ2-1; D is perhaps TRBD2 (7 bases). Germline loops: CDR1 LGHNA, CDR2 YSLEER. V lost 4 bases and J 3 bases, leaving 16 bases between the germline ends. The CDR3 consists of 16 residues. The DNA for the CDR3 is TGCGCCAGCAGCCCCCGAGGGGGGGGTCACTACAATGAGCAGTTCTTC. Translated: CASSPRGGGHYNEQFF.

The CDR3 DNA follows: TGTGCCAGCAGTCTTCGACAGGACAATGAGCAGTTCTTC. This sequence encodes CASSLRQDNEQFF. The chain is built from TRBV28 and TRBJ2-1, with TRBD1 as a possible D gene (6 bases). V was shortened by 5 bases and J by 5 bases, with 10 bases between the two germline ends. The CDR3 has 13 amino acids. Looked up from germline, CDR1 is MDHEN and CDR2 is SYDVKM.

The chain employs TRBV7-2 and TRBJ2-1, with D maybe TRBD1 (5 bases). CDR3 length: 13 amino acids. V was cut by 3 bases and J by 14 bases, with 17 bases left in between. Germline lookup yields CDR1 SGHTA and CDR2 FQGNSA. The CDR3 DNA sequence: TGTGCCAGCAGCTTGGGTGGCAGGGATACGAAGTTCTTC. It is translated as CASSLGGRDTKFF. The variable domain in full, with the rest retrieved from reference TRBV7-2 and TRBJ2-1, is GAGVSQSPSNKVTEKGKDVELRCDPISGHTALYWYRQSLGQGLEFLIYFQGNSAPDKSGLPSDRFSAERTGGSVSTLTIQRTQQEDSAVYLCASSLGGRDTKFFGPGTRLTVL.

This chain joins TRBV7-2 and TRBJ1-6, with D possibly TRBD1 on 5 matching bases. Germline V gene lookup returns CDR1 SGHTA and CDR2 FQGNSA. The CDR3 sequence is 15 residues long. V was trimmed by 10 bases and J by 0 bases, leaving 13 bases between them. DNA of the CDR3: TGTGCCACCGGGGGGGAGGGCTCCTATAATTCACCCCTCCACTTT. Amino acids: CATGGEGSYNSPLHF.

V is TRBV7-2 and J is TRBJ1-2, with D uncertain. The V gene's germline CDR1 is SGHTA and CDR2 FQGNSA. The CDR3 covers 15 residues. Between the trimmed V and J ends, which lost 5 bases and 8 bases, there was a span of 21 bases. The CDR3 DNA reads TGTGCCAGCAGCGCACAAACCAGGTCGGCCTTAGGCTACACCTTC. It translates to CASSAQTRSALGYTF.

J is TRBJ2-1 and V is TRBV5-1; a weak D match, TRBD2 (6 bases). V shed 5 bases and J shed 8 bases, with 20 bases lying between them. Germline CDR1 SGHRS, CDR2 YFSETQ. The CDR3 totals 15 residues. The CDR3 is CASRSDGGPWDEQFF. In DNA, the CDR3 is TGCGCCAGCAGAAGTGATGGAGGGCCATGGGATGAGCAGTTCTTC.

This chain links TRBV19 with TRBJ2-3; D may be TRBD2 (6 bases). This CDR3 contains 17 residues. V was clipped by 7 bases and J by 0 bases, with 20 bases between them. Germline CDR1 and CDR2: LNHDA and SQIVND (reference sequence). The CDR3 DNA follows: TGTGCCAGTACCGCTAGCGTACGCCGGGGGAGCACAGATACGCAGTATTTT. Protein sequence: CASTASVRRGSTDTQYF.

This clone was seen more than once but under ten times. The chain has TRBV14 and TRBJ1-2; unclear D gene. Germline CDR1 and CDR2: SGHDN and FVKESK. Deletions cut 5 bases from V and 4 bases from J, with 11 bases between. This CDR3 contains 13 residues. The CDR3 loop is CASSKVHSYGYTF. CDR3 in DNA: TGTGCCAGCAGCAAAGTTCACAGCTATGGCTACACCTTC.

The chain employs TRBV4-2 and TRBJ2-1; 7 bases line up with TRBD2. The CDR3 has 14 residues. Losses at the gene ends were 1 base for V and 6 bases for J; bases not matched to a gene: 3. Germline assignment: CDR1 LGHNA and CDR2 YNFKEQ. The CDR3 is CASSQGWGGNEQFF. The CDR3 nucleotides read TGTGCCAGCAGCCAAGGGTGGGGGGGCAATGAGCAGTTCTTC.

The chain has TRBV4-2 and TRBJ2-1; D ambiguous. Trimming took 3 bases from V and 9 from J, leaving 12 bases between them. This CDR3 spans 13 amino acids. CDR1 is LGHNA and CDR2 is YNFKEQ in the germline V gene. CDR3 coding DNA: TGTGCCAGCAGCCAGCAAGAATTCGGTGAGCAGTTCTTC. Translation gives CASSQQEFGEQFF.

This chain joins TRBV7-9 and TRBJ2-2; 10 bases are shared with TRBD1. The CDR3 sequence is 15 residues long. Germline CDR1 is SEHNR and CDR2 is FQNEAQ (reference sequence). V was pared by 5 bases and J by 4 bases, with 4 bases of the junction left unmatched. The CDR3 DNA is TGTGCCAGCAGCCGGGACAGGGGAAGCACCGGGGAGCTGTTTTTT. It yields the protein CASSRDRGSTGELFF.

The genes are TRBV10-1 and TRBJ2-2; no clear D gene. Germline loops: CDR1 WNHNN, CDR2 SYGVQD (reference sequence). This CDR3 is built from 15 residues. Trimming pared 8 bases from V and 3 bases from J, leaving 16 bases between. This chain's CDR3 is CASPCNRGDTGELFF. The CDR3 DNA sequence: TGCGCCAGCCCATGTAACCGAGGTGACACCGGGGAGCTGTTTTTT.

This chain links TRBV4-3 with TRBJ2-1; perhaps TRBD2 as D (6 bases). This CDR3 spans 16 amino acids. CDR1 and CDR2 from the germline V gene are LGHNA and YSLEER. The ends were cut back, 0 bases at V and 8 bases at J, with 17 bases in the middle. CDR3 DNA sequence: TGCGCCAGCAGCCAAGATAGGGACTCAGACCGGGATGAGCAGTTCTTC. Residues: CASSQDRDSDRDEQFF.

The chain couples TRBV4-1 to TRBJ2-4, with D perhaps matching TRBD2 (6 bases). The CDR3 extends over 17 amino acids. The V gene's germline CDR1 is MGHRA and CDR2 YSYEKL. The V end was cut by 1 base, the J end by 0 bases, with 13 bases between. The CDR3 DNA reads as TGCGCCAGCAGCCAAGGGGTACCGGGACTAGCCAAAAACATTCAGTACTTC. It is translated as CASSQGVPGLAKNIQYF.

This sequence joins TRBV7-2 and TRBJ1-4; D ambiguous. CDR3 length: 14 residues. V dropped 3 bases and J dropped 2 bases, with 7 bases sitting between them. CDR1 and CDR2 from the germline V gene are SGHTA and FQGNSA. The CDR3 loop is CASSLSGTNEKLFF. The CDR3 nucleotides are TGTGCCAGCAGCTTGAGCGGGACTAATGAAAAACTGTTTTTT.

The chain is built from TRBV5-1 and TRBJ1-1, with D uncertain. From germline, CDR1 is SGHRS and CDR2 YFSETQ. The CDR3 is made up of 15 amino acids. V was pared by 0 bases and J by 7 bases, with 16 bases between. The CDR3 region has the DNA TGCGCCAGCAGCTTGGTGACCCTCGGGGTGGGTGAAGCTTTCTTT. Translating gives CASSLVTLGVGEAFF.

The chain employs TRBV18 and TRBJ1-3; TRBD1 matches at 7 bases. The CDR3 is 15 amino acids. J was trimmed by 1 base and V by 5 bases; bases with no gene match: 5. Germline V gene sequence: CDR1 KGHSH, CDR2 LQKENI. This CDR3 reads CASSYIQGSGNTIYF. In nucleotides, the CDR3 is TGTGCCAGCTCATACATACAGGGGTCTGGAAACACCATATATTTT.

V usage is TRBV5-1 and J usage is TRBJ2-3; TRBD2 matches 7 bases. The CDR3 contains 16 residues. Trimming at V came to 4 bases and at J to 6 bases, leaving 14 bases not matched to a gene. CDR1 and CDR2 (germline): SGHRS, YFSETQ. CDR3 protein: CASSTGLLAELDTQYF. The CDR3 bases are TGCGCCAGCAGCACCGGGCTTCTAGCGGAGCTGGATACGCAGTATTTT.

V usage is TRBV15 and J usage is TRBJ2-1; 7 nucleotides align to TRBD2. Per germline, CDR1 LNHNV and CDR2 YYDKDF (reference sequence). This CDR3 has 16 amino acids. The V gene end was trimmed by 5 bases and the J gene end by 0 bases; junction bases not matched to a gene: 7. CDR3 DNA sequence: TGTGCCACCAGCGAGCAGCTAGCGGACTCCTACAATGAGCAGTTCTTC. Translated, it gives CATSEQLADSYNEQFF.

The chain recombines TRBV28 with TRBJ2-5; unclear D gene. Trimming took 7 bases from V and 0 from J, leaving 6 bases between them. The CDR3 extends over 12 amino acids. Germline V gene lookup returns CDR1 MDHEN and CDR2 SYDVKM. CDR3 amino acids: CASNEYQETQYF. CDR3 sequence (DNA): TGTGCCAGCAACGAGTACCAAGAGACCCAGTACTTC.